This T cell receptor beta chain came from a study of cytomegalovirus exposure and HLA in healthy donors. Across the whole study: Researchers found that roughly 77% of about 400 genotyped donors fell within the Caucasian-associated ancestry cluster. Study-wide results and limits: TRBV6-2, TRBV6-3 and some other V segments were unresolvable in 87-base-pair reads. Reportedly, fewer N-insertions than the approximately 680-donor mean appeared in an Asian-associated ancestry cluster in a later analysis. When presence/absence was analysed, sequencing depth was taken to be roughly uniform across donors.

As regards this clone: Its antigen is not known.

It was with 60 Vbeta and 13 Jbeta primers that the PCR ran. Measured with immunoSEQ multiplex PCR; TCRdb has only the in-frame clones, and not every one. The ten most abundant clones cover less than 0.6% of a sample with fewer than 100,000 clones. CDR3 length: 14 amino acids. The V gene's germline CDR1 is SEHNR and CDR2 FQNEAQ (reference sequence). V lost 4 bases to trimming and J lost 1 base, with 8 bases between them. The V call is TRBV7-9, the J call TRBJ1-5; tentative D call: TRBD1 (5 bases). Material for sequencing was PBMCs. This receptor was identified in a man aged 50 or older in good health and CMV-seronegative. The CDR3 coding sequence is TGTGCCAGCAGCTCGAAGGGGAGCAATCAGCCCCAGCATTTT. Translated: CASSSKGSNQPQHF. Using reference TRBV7-9 and TRBJ1-5 for the parts outside the CDR3, the full variable domain is DTGVSQNPRHKITKRGQNVTFRCDPISEHNRLYWYRQTLGQGPEFLTYFQNEAQLEKSRLLSDRFSAERPKGSFSTLEIQRTEQGDSAMYLCASSSKGSNQPQHFGDGTRLSIL.